The rows below give T cell receptor beta chains drawn from one sample of a study of blood T cells in healthy people across ages. TCRdb recomputed calls from the 5' RACE reads with MiXCR, one row per CDR3 protein. Of roughly 680,000 distinct CDR3 sequences in the sample, over 40% were seen once. The source material was blood. Receptor source: a woman aged 80 or over in good health. The CDR3 runs from the conserved cysteine through the conserved F or W. Each record gives: J gene, clone size, V gene, D gene, CDR3 protein, CDR3 DNA. A D gene is named only where the DNA matches it firmly. Some rows mark clone size as missing; the rest say once, few, many or name a class of expanded clone.

j_call: TRBJ2-7
clone_size: NA
v_call: TRBV6-5
d_call: NA
cdr3_aa: CVSSLSDAGHYEQYF
cdr3_nt: TGTGTCAGCAGTTTGTCTGACGCGGGTCACTACGAGCAGTACTTC

j_call: TRBJ2-5
clone_size: many
v_call: TRBV20-1
d_call: NA
cdr3_aa: CSADGGETQYF
cdr3_nt: TGCAGTGCCGATGGCGGTGAGACCCAGTACTTC

j_call: TRBJ1-1
clone_size: NA
v_call: TRBV12-3/TRBV12-4
d_call: TRBD1
cdr3_aa: CASTFGGTGTTEAFF
cdr3_nt: TGTGCCAGCACTTTTGGAGGGACAGGGACCACTGAAGCTTTCTTT

j_call: TRBJ2-1
clone_size: many
v_call: TRBV7-2
d_call: TRBD2
cdr3_aa: CASSTGTSGGWNEQFF
cdr3_nt: TGTGCCAGCAGCACCGGGACTAGCGGGGGATGGAATGAGCAGTTCTTC

j_call: TRBJ2-1
clone_size: NA
v_call: TRBV5-1
d_call: NA
cdr3_aa: CASSSSSRRGPTDEQFF
cdr3_nt: TGCGCCAGCAGCTCCAGCTCCAGGCGGGGCCCCACCGATGAGCAGTTCTTC

j_call: TRBJ2-3
clone_size: few
v_call: TRBV5-5
d_call: NA
cdr3_aa: CASKAADTDTQYF
cdr3_nt: TGTGCCAGCAAGGCCGCCGACACAGATACGCAGTATTTT

j_call: TRBJ2-7
clone_size: NA
v_call: TRBV7-2
d_call: NA
cdr3_aa: CASSLDGARYEQYF
cdr3_nt: TGTGCCAGCAGCTTAGATGGGGCCCGCTACGAGCAGTACTTC

j_call: TRBJ2-1
clone_size: NA
v_call: TRBV7-9
d_call: NA
cdr3_aa: CARSLQGYNEQFF
cdr3_nt: TGTGCCCGCAGCCTTCAGGGCTACAATGAGCAGTTCTTC

j_call: TRBJ2-4
clone_size: many
v_call: TRBV28
d_call: TRBD1
cdr3_aa: CASSSGTVLAKNIQYF
cdr3_nt: TGTGCCAGCAGTTCCGGGACAGTTCTAGCCAAAAACATTCAGTACTTC

j_call: TRBJ1-3
clone_size: NA
v_call: TRBV4-1
d_call: NA
cdr3_aa: CASSQARHGNTIYF
cdr3_nt: TGCGCCAGCAGCCAAGCCCGACATGGAAACACCATATATTTT

j_call: TRBJ2-3
clone_size: NA
v_call: TRBV28
d_call: NA
cdr3_aa: CARIPAGRPHTQYF
cdr3_nt: TGTGCCAGGATTCCTGCGGGACGGCCCCATACGCAGTATTTT

j_call: TRBJ1-1
clone_size: NA
v_call: TRBV2
d_call: NA
cdr3_aa: CASSDGGRSNTEAFF
cdr3_nt: TGTGCCAGCAGTGATGGGGGTCGGTCGAACACTGAAGCTTTCTTT

j_call: TRBJ2-7
clone_size: many
v_call: TRBV28
d_call: NA
cdr3_aa: CASSPRNEQYF
cdr3_nt: TGTGCCAGCAGTCCCCGGAACGAGCAGTACTTC

j_call: TRBJ1-6
clone_size: NA
v_call: TRBV7-6
d_call: NA
cdr3_aa: CASSLEVLSSPLHF
cdr3_nt: TGTGCCAGCAGCTTAGAAGTTTTAAGCTCACCCCTCCACTTT

j_call: TRBJ2-3
clone_size: NA
v_call: TRBV3-1
d_call: TRBD2
cdr3_aa: CASSLAGHTETQYF
cdr3_nt: TGTGCCAGCAGCCTAGCGGGCCACACAGAGACGCAGTATTTT

j_call: TRBJ2-3
clone_size: NA
v_call: TRBV28
d_call: TRBD2
cdr3_aa: CASSATGTSGTDTQYF
cdr3_nt: TGTGCCAGCAGTGCAACCGGGACTAGCGGGACAGATACGCAGTATTTT

j_call: TRBJ2-1
clone_size: NA
v_call: TRBV12-3/TRBV12-4
d_call: NA
cdr3_aa: CASRPGTIEQFF
cdr3_nt: TGTGCCAGCAGACCCGGGACCATTGAGCAGTTCTTC

j_call: TRBJ2-2
clone_size: NA
v_call: TRBV20-1
d_call: NA
cdr3_aa: CSATGAGATGELFF
cdr3_nt: TGCAGTGCTACCGGGGCAGGAGCGACCGGGGAGCTGTTTTTT

j_call: TRBJ2-3
clone_size: NA
v_call: TRBV5-1
d_call: NA
cdr3_aa: CASSEWVRVDTQYF
cdr3_nt: TGCGCCAGCAGCGAGTGGGTCCGAGTGGATACGCAGTATTTT

j_call: TRBJ2-1
clone_size: NA
v_call: TRBV18
d_call: TRBD2
cdr3_aa: CASSPRTSEHNEQFF
cdr3_nt: TGTGCCAGCTCACCACGGACTAGCGAACACAATGAGCAGTTCTTC

j_call: TRBJ2-7
clone_size: few
v_call: TRBV6-1
d_call: NA
cdr3_aa: CATRIGLDYEQYF
cdr3_nt: TGTGCCACCAGGATAGGCTTAGACTACGAGCAGTACTTC

j_call: TRBJ1-4
clone_size: once
v_call: TRBV2
d_call: NA
cdr3_aa: CASAVFTRTEKLFF
cdr3_nt: TGTGCCAGCGCAGTGTTTACCAGGACTGAAAAACTGTTTTTT

j_call: TRBJ2-5
clone_size: NA
v_call: TRBV29-1
d_call: NA
cdr3_aa: CSVEEVKETQYF
cdr3_nt: TGCAGCGTTGAAGAAGTTAAAGAGACCCAGTACTTC

j_call: TRBJ1-5
clone_size: few
v_call: TRBV2
d_call: NA
cdr3_aa: CASSAYVGNQPQHF
cdr3_nt: TGTGCCAGCAGTGCGTATGTCGGCAATCAGCCCCAGCATTTT

j_call: TRBJ2-3
clone_size: NA
v_call: TRBV14
d_call: NA
cdr3_aa: CASSQELASDTQYF
cdr3_nt: TGTGCCAGCAGCCAAGAACTAGCTTCAGATACGCAGTATTTT